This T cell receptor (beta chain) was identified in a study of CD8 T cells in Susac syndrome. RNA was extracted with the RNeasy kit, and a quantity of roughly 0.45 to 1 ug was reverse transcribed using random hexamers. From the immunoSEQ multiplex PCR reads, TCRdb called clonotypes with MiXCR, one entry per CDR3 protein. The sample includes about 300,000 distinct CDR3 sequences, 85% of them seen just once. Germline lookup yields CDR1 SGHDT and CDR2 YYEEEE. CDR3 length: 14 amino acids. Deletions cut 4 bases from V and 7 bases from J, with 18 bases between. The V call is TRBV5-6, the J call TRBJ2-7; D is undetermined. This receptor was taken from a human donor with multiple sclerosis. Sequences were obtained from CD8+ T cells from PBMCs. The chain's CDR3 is CASSPLHSSLEQYF. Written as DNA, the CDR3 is TGTGCCAGCAGCCCGCTACATTCGTCGCTGGAGCAGTACTTC.